This note documents a single T cell receptor (beta chain) sequence. This CDR3 comprises 12 residues. The germline V gene encodes CDR1 ENHRY and CDR2 SYGVKD. V gave up 3 bases and J gave up 8 bases, with 8 bases separating them. Authors' processing steps: Nucleated cell counts were estimated from reference gene primer amplification. The method was immunoSEQ multiplex PCR; TCRdb's version includes in-frame clones alone and lacks a portion of them. The V and J calls and clone size were taken over from that table, and D and trimming were inferred from the DNA. The sample has around 86,000 clones, nearly 85% seen once; the top ten hold approximately 28%. This sample was taken from a study of blood T cell repertoires in COVID-19. Background on the study: Some COVID-19 samples were acute and others convalescent; all came from the United States, Italy and Spain. The cDNA or gDNA used as material had been derived from T cells, B-cell-depleted T cells, or PBMCs.

Sequencing was performed on peripheral blood. The chain has TRBV10-3 and TRBJ1-5; D gene unclear. The clonotype comes from a woman at least 80 years old with acute or convalescent COVID-19. The CDR3 loop is CAISDEGKPQHF. CDR3 DNA sequence: TGTGCCATCAGTGATGAGGGAAAGCCCCAGCATTTT.